This T cell receptor beta chain was obtained from a study of blood T cell repertoires in COVID-19. This CDR3 region has 14 residues. CDR1 and CDR2 from the germline V gene are SGHTA and FQGNSA. The J segment lost 4 bases and the V segment lost 5 bases, leaving 5 bases of the junction unmatched. Using immunoSEQ multiplex PCR, the repertoire was profiled, and TCRdb retains in-frame clones only, with some absent. This sample has 100,000 to 150,000 clones, with around 80% found just once. The sequenced material came from peripheral blood. This chain connects TRBV7-2 to TRBJ2-3, with 8 bases aligning to TRBD2. The origin of this receptor is a man older than 75 with active or convalescent COVID-19. CDR3 amino acids: CASSPGGAADTQYF. CDR3 coding DNA: TGTGCCAGCAGCCCCGGGGGGGCAGCAGATACGCAGTATTTT.